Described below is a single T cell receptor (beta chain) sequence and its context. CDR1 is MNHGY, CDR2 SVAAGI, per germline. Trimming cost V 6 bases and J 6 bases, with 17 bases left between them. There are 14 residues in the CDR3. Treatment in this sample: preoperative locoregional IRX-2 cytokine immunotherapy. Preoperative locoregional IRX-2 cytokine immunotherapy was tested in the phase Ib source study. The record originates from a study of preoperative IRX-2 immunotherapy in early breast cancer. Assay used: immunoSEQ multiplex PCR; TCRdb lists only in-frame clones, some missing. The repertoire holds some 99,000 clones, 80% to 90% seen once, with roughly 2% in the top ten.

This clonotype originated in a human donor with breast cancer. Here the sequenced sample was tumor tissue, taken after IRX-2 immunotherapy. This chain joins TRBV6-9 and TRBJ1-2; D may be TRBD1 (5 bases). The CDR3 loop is CASSNGAGLHGYTF. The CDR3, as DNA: TGTGCCAGCAGCAATGGGGCAGGGTTGCATGGCTACACCTTC.